This T cell receptor (beta chain) was obtained from a study of T cell changes during pregnancy in multiple sclerosis. Assay used: immunoSEQ multiplex PCR; TCRdb lists only in-frame clones, some missing. This table has some 21,000 clones, 80% to 90% appearing once. Germline CDR1 is MNHNS and CDR2 is SASEGT. V was clipped by 7 bases and J by 4 bases, with 16 bases between them. The CDR3 spans 14 residues. The receptor's source is a female donor in good health, enrolled as a control in a pregnancy study. The V and J genes are TRBV6-1 and TRBJ1-2; D might be TRBD1 (6 bases). Sequenced material: CD8+ T cells from peripheral blood mononuclear cells, taken in the second trimester of pregnancy. The CDR3 bases are TGTGCCAGCACTCAGATGGGGGCAGCCTATGGCTACACCTTC. The encoded protein is CASTQMGAAYGYTF.